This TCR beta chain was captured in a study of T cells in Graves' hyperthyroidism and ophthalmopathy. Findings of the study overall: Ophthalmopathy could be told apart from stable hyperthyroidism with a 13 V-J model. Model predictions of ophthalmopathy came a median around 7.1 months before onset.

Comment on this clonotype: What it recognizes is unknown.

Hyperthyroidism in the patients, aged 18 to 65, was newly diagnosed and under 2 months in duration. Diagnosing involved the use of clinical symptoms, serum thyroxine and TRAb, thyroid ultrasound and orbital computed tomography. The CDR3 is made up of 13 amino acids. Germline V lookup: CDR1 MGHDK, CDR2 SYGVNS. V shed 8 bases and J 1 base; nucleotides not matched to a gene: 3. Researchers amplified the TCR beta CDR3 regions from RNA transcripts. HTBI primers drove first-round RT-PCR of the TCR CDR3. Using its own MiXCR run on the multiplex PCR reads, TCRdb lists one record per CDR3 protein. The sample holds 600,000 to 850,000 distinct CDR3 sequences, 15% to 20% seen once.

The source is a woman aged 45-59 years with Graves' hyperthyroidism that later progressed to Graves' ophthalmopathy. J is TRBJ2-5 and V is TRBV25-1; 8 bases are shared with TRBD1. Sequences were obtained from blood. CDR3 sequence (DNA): TGTGCCAGCGGGGACAGGTTCCAAGAGACCCAGTACTTC. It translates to CASGDRFQETQYF.